Reported below is one T cell receptor (beta chain). This sample stems from a study of T-cell reconstitution after alpha-beta-depleted transplantation in children. This sample's TCRbeta library carried unique molecular identifier barcodes. TCRdb re-called the PCR reads through MiXCR, storing one row per CDR3 protein. The repertoire includes approximately 420,000 distinct CDR3 sequences, approximately 10% of them detected once, and about 5% sits in the top ten. Germline CDR1 is SGHRS and CDR2 is YFSETQ. The CDR3 is 12 amino acids. V dropped 4 bases and J dropped 7 bases, with 10 bases sitting between them.

The sample was PBMCs from the stem cell graft donor, taken from the stem cell graft. V and J are TRBV5-1 and TRBJ2-3; D unresolved. This clonotype was obtained from a human donor who donated a stem cell graft to a child with acute myeloid leukemia. CDR3 nucleotides: TGCGCCAGCAGCCCCGATGATTATACGCAGTATTTT. Translated, it gives CASSPDDYTQYF. The complete variable domain, with remaining parts taken from reference TRBV5-1 and TRBJ2-3, reads KAGVTQTPRYLIKTRGQQVTLSCSPISGHRSVSWYQQTPGQGLQFLFEYFSETQRNKGNFPGRFSGRQFSNSRSEMNVSTLELGDSALYLCASSPDDYTQYFGPGTRLTVL.